These 31 T cell receptor beta chains were all obtained from the same sample, sequenced in a study of T cell repertoires in cytomegalovirus infection. TCRdb itself ran the reads through MiXCR, one entry per CDR3 protein. The sample contains 380,000 or so distinct CDR3 sequences, roughly a third of which appear only once. Antigen specificity for these receptors is unknown. The sample consisted of cultured PBMCs, taken from culture after CMV antigen stimulation. The receptor set was obtained from a human donor in good health (CMV status not recorded). Some clones in this sample may be carry-over from other donors' samples.

The gene calls are TRBV4-3 and TRBJ1-4; a weak D match, TRBD1 (6 bases). CDR1 and CDR2 (germline): LGHNA, YSLEER. V lost 0 bases, J lost 5 bases, and 16 bases lay in between. The CDR3 runs to 17 residues. CDR3 bases: TGCGCCAGCAGCCAAGAATTAGTGACAGGAGGAAATGAAAAACTGTTTTTT. Translated: CASSQELVTGGNEKLFF.

This clonotype was observed a handful of times. The rearrangement uses TRBV20-1 and TRBJ1-2; 10 nucleotides match TRBD1. The CDR3 extends over 14 amino acids. Per germline, CDR1 DFQATT and CDR2 SNEGSKA (reference sequence). With 6 bases clipped from V and 7 bases from J, the junction kept 11 bases outside the gene matches. The CDR3 bases are TGCAGTGCCCCCGGGACAGGGGAGGTGGGTGGCTACACCTTC. As protein: CSAPGTGEVGGYTF.

This clonotype has more than one count but fewer than ten. The junction departs from the called germline gene at one end, perhaps through a read error. This chain uses TRBV7-2 with TRBJ2-1; D gene uncertain. This CDR3 is 12 amino acids long. The germline CDR1 and CDR2 sequences are SGHTA and FQGNSA. CDR3 nucleotides: TGTGCCAGCAGCCCCCCGGGTCGGGTCCTAATCTTC. Amino acids: CASSPPGRVLIF.

This clonotype was recorded a few times. V gene TRBV6-6 combines with J gene TRBJ2-2; D remains unclear. This CDR3 region has 13 residues. Germline V gene sequence: CDR1 MNHNY, CDR2 SVGAGI (reference sequence). Deletions cut 3 bases from V and 7 bases from J, with 9 bases between. In DNA form, the CDR3 reads TGTGCCAGCAGTTATCTGGTGAACGGGGAGCTGTTTTTT. This sequence encodes CASSYLVNGELFF.

There are a few counts of this clonotype. The chain has TRBV7-8 and TRBJ1-6, with 7 nucleotides matching TRBD1. V was clipped by 8 bases and J by 2 bases; unmatched bases: 3. In germline, CDR1 is SGHVS, CDR2 FQNEAQ. The CDR3 is 14 residues long. The CDR3 sequence is CASDQGAYNSPLHF. DNA for the CDR3: TGTGCCAGCGACCAGGGGGCCTATAATTCACCCCTCCACTTT.

This clonotype was seen more than once but under ten times. CDR3 protein: CASSVLGLNEQFF. The CDR3 region has the DNA TGTGCCAGCAGTGTACTAGGCCTCAATGAGCAGTTCTTC. This rearrangement joins TRBV2 to TRBJ2-1; the D gene is possibly TRBD2 (5 bases). The CDR3 totals 13 residues. Trimming shortened V by 4 bases and J by 6 bases, and 10 bases separated the two germline ends. Germline V CDR1 and CDR2: SNHLY, FYNNEI. The full variable domain, completed using reference TRBV2 and TRBJ2-1, is EPEVTQTPSHQVTQMGQEVILRCVPISNHLYFYWYRQILGQKVEFLVSFYNNEISEKSEIFDDQFSVERPDGSNFTLKIRSTKLEDSAMYFCASSVLGLNEQFFGPGTRLTVL.

The chain uses TRBV25-1 and TRBJ2-1; possibly TRBD1 or TRBD2 for D (5 bases each). V dropped 3 bases and J dropped 0 bases, with 12 bases sitting between them. Looked up from germline, CDR1 is MGHDK and CDR2 is SYGVNS. This CDR3 comprises 16 residues. CDR3 region: CASSDPGRSSYNEQFF. CDR3 coding DNA: TGTGCCAGCAGTGATCCAGGGAGAAGCTCCTACAATGAGCAGTTCTTC.

V is TRBV4-3 and J is TRBJ1-5, with 9 bases matching TRBD1. CDR3 length: 13 amino acids. CDR1 is LGHNA, CDR2 YSLEER, per germline. V trimming: 0 bases; J trimming: 15 bases; junction bases outside the gene matches: 6. The CDR3 DNA sequence: TGCGCCAGCAGCCAAGAACAGGGGGCCGGGGGGCATTTT. It codes for CASSQEQGAGGHF.

The V gene is TRBV19, the J gene TRBJ2-5; 7 positions match TRBD1. V shed 5 bases, J shed 7 bases, and the junction held 7 bases outside the gene matches. Germline CDR1 reads LNHDA; CDR2 reads SQIVND (reference sequence). The CDR3 runs to 13 residues. The CDR3 DNA reads TGTGCCAGTAGTCTGGGGACAGTGGGGACCCAGTACTTC. Translating gives CASSLGTVGTQYF.

This chain connects TRBV4-1 to TRBJ2-2; no clear D gene. Between the trimmed V and J ends, which lost 1 base and 0 bases, there was a span of 9 bases. There are 16 residues in the CDR3. Germline V gene lookup returns CDR1 MGHRA and CDR2 YSYEKL. The DNA for the CDR3 is TGCGCCAGCAGCCAAGGGGCCTCGTCGAACACCGGGGAGCTGTTTTTT. It is translated as CASSQGASSNTGELFF.

This chain uses TRBV24-1 with TRBJ2-1; tentatively, D is TRBD2 (6 bases). V lost 6 bases and J lost 10, with 9 bases in between. Germline V lookup: CDR1 KGHDR, CDR2 SFDVKD. This CDR3 is 11 amino acids long. CDR3 sequence (DNA): TGTGCCACCAGTAGCCGGGAGGAGCAGTTCTTC. It is translated as CATSSREEQFF.

The chain combines TRBV7-2 with TRBJ2-1, with D possibly being TRBD2 (6 bases). Per the germline V gene, CDR1 is SGHTA and CDR2 is FQGNSA. The CDR3 is 13 residues long. V lost 5 bases and J 7 bases, leaving 12 bases between the germline ends. The CDR3, as DNA: TGTGCCAGCAGCCCCTGGGAGGCAAATGAGCAGTTCTTC. The encoded protein is CASSPWEANEQFF.

This clonotype was observed a handful of times. The genes are TRBV12-3 or TRBV12-4 and TRBJ2-2; D ambiguous. This CDR3 spans 12 amino acids. V was cut by 3 bases and J by 9 bases, with 8 bases left in between. CDR3 sequence: CASSLAFRELFF. CDR3 DNA sequence: TGTGCCAGCAGTTTGGCCTTCAGGGAGCTGTTTTTT.

This clonotype was observed a handful of times. The CDR3 is CASSGGGPETQYF. The DNA of the CDR3 is TGTGCCAGCAGTGGGGGAGGCCCAGAGACCCAGTACTTC. The rearrangement joins TRBV12-3 or TRBV12-4 to TRBJ2-5, with a weak D call TRBD2 (6 bases). The CDR3 is 13 residues long. Trimming left V 5 bases short and J 4 bases short, with 11 bases between.

This clonotype was seen only a few times. The chain employs TRBV2 and TRBJ2-4; 11 positions agree with TRBD1. Germline V gene sequence: CDR1 SNHLY, CDR2 FYNNEI. This CDR3 spans 15 amino acids. Trimming at V came to 7 bases and at J to 6 bases, leaving 8 bases not matched to a gene. In nucleotides, the CDR3 is TGTGCCAGCATGGAGGACAGGGGGCAGAGAAACATTCAGTACTTC. Amino acids: CASMEDRGQRNIQYF.

V usage is TRBV28 and J usage is TRBJ2-7; D may be TRBD1 (5 bases). Germline CDR1 and CDR2: MDHEN and SYDVKM. The CDR3 has 14 amino acids. V lost 4 bases and J lost 2, with 12 bases in between. CDR3 loop: CASSSPGKAYEQYF. As DNA, the CDR3 is TGTGCCAGCAGTTCGCCAGGGAAAGCCTACGAGCAGTACTTC.

This clonotype has only a few counts. This rearrangement joins TRBV20-1 to TRBJ1-6; 8 bases match TRBD1. Unmatched junction bases numbered 8, after V lost 0 bases and J lost 10 bases. Per the germline V gene, CDR1 is DFQATT and CDR2 is SNEGSKA (reference sequence). CDR3 length equals 15 residues. The CDR3 is CSARDSQGVWSPLHF. The DNA of the CDR3 is TGCAGTGCTAGAGATTCACAGGGGGTCTGGTCACCCCTCCACTTT.

This clonotype was counted only a few times. This chain connects TRBV7-2 to TRBJ1-1, with 8 bases aligning to TRBD1. Germline lookup yields CDR1 SGHTA and CDR2 FQGNSA. V trimming: 2 bases; J trimming: 5 bases; junction bases outside the gene matches: 10. The length of the CDR3 is 16 residues. CDR3 DNA: TGTGCCAGCAGCTTATACCCCTGGACAGGGAAGACTGAAGCTTTCTTT. This sequence encodes CASSLYPWTGKTEAFF.

This clonotype showed up just a few times. The rearrangement links TRBV7-2 to TRBJ1-5; D gene uncertain. The ends were cut back, 1 base at V and 7 bases at J, with 11 bases in the middle. Germline V gives CDR1 SGHTA, CDR2 FQGNSA. The CDR3 has 14 amino acids. The CDR3 sequence: CASSLELLIQPQHF. The DNA for the CDR3 is TGTGCCAGCAGCTTAGAGCTCTTGATACAGCCCCAGCATTTT.

This clonotype occurred a few times. The rearrangement joins TRBV2 to TRBJ2-5; the match to TRBD2 covers 10 bases. Trimming cost V 5 bases and J 0 bases; bases outside gene matches: 3. The CDR3 runs 15 residues. Germline lookup yields CDR1 SNHLY and CDR2 FYNNEI. The CDR3 here is CASSTGLAYQETQYF. The CDR3 bases are TGTGCCAGCAGTACGGGACTAGCGTACCAAGAGACCCAGTACTTC.

In this sample, this clonotype turned up many times. J is TRBJ1-6 and V is TRBV28; possible D gene TRBD1, 6 bases. Trimming shortened V by 5 bases and J by 7 bases, and 12 bases separated the two germline ends. The CDR3 is 14 amino acids. CDR1 and CDR2 (germline): MDHEN, SYDVKM. Written as DNA, the CDR3 is TGTGCCAGCAGTCCTGCAGGGGTGAATTCACCCCTCCACTTT. Its protein is CASSPAGVNSPLHF.

The CDR3 sequence: CASSPQDTSDTQYF. CDR3 bases: TGTGCCAGCAGTCCGCAGGACACCTCAGATACGCAGTATTTT. The genes are TRBV28 and TRBJ2-3; D might be TRBD1 (5 bases). The germline V gene has CDR1 MDHEN and CDR2 SYDVKM. Trimming took 5 bases from V and 4 from J, leaving 13 bases between them. The CDR3 is 14 residues long.

The rearrangement links TRBV11-3 to TRBJ2-3; possible D gene TRBD2, 7 bases. This CDR3 region has 15 residues. In germline, CDR1 is SGHNT, CDR2 YENEEA. V lost 6 bases and J 2 bases, leaving 15 bases between the germline ends. The CDR3 is CASSPGGGPTDTQYF. The CDR3, as DNA: TGTGCCAGCAGTCCGGGGGGCGGGCCCACAGATACGCAGTATTTT.

This clonotype was counted only a few times. This sequence joins TRBV7-9 and TRBJ1-2; D might be TRBD1 (5 bases). From germline, CDR1 is SEHNR and CDR2 FQNEAQ (reference sequence). CDR3 length: 14 residues. Trimming removed 4 bases from V and 4 bases from J, with 13 bases in between. The chain's CDR3 is CASSSSGRSYGYTF. The CDR3, as DNA: TGTGCCAGCAGCTCGTCAGGGAGGAGCTATGGCTACACCTTC.

This chain links TRBV7-2 with TRBJ1-1; D gene ambiguous. The V gene's germline CDR1 is SGHTA and CDR2 FQGNSA. The ends were cut back, 1 base at V and 0 bases at J, with 15 bases in the middle. The CDR3 extends over 17 amino acids. CDR3 protein: CASSLGLIPTMNTEAFF. The CDR3 DNA sequence: TGTGCCAGCAGCTTAGGGCTCATACCGACCATGAACACTGAAGCTTTCTTT.

On this clonotype: One base away lies a much larger clone, so this may be a sequencing read error. This sequence joins TRBV6-4 and TRBJ1-6; no firm D call. The CDR3 length is 13 residues. Germline CDR1 and CDR2: MRHNA and SNTAGT. Deletions cut 2 bases from V and 5 bases from J, with 4 bases between. CDR3 sequence: CASSDRDNSPLHF. DNA of the CDR3: TGTGCCAGCAGTGACAGGGATAATTCACCCCTCCACTTT.

This chain uses TRBV29-1 with TRBJ2-3; 13 bases fit TRBD2. V was clipped by 6 bases and J by 4 bases; unmatched bases: 7. Germline loops: CDR1 SQVTM, CDR2 ANQGSEA. This CDR3 has 15 amino acids. The CDR3 protein is CSVGTSGIGADTQYF. CDR3 coding DNA: TGCAGCGTCGGGACTAGCGGGATTGGGGCAGATACGCAGTATTTT.

This clonotype has more than one count but fewer than ten. V is TRBV25-1 and J is TRBJ2-7, with no clear D. Germline V gene sequence: CDR1 MGHDK, CDR2 SYGVNS. The V gene lost 1 base and the J gene lost 5 bases, with 6 bases spanning the gap. The CDR3 runs to 12 residues. CDR3 residues: CASSEFEDEQYF. DNA for the CDR3: TGTGCCAGCAGTGAATTCGAGGACGAGCAGTACTTC.

The chain has TRBV25-1 and TRBJ1-6; no firm D call. This CDR3 region has 14 residues. The germline V gene has CDR1 MGHDK and CDR2 SYGVNS. V was trimmed by 3 bases and J by 0 bases, leaving 3 bases between them. The CDR3 is CASSESSYNSPLHF. CDR3 bases: TGTGCCAGCAGTGAGAGCTCCTATAATTCACCCCTCCACTTT.

This clonotype was counted only a few times. This rearrangement joins TRBV7-2 to TRBJ1-4; D is undetermined. In germline, CDR1 is SGHTA, CDR2 FQGNSA. The CDR3 extends over 14 amino acids. Trimming took 1 base from V and 6 from J, leaving 9 bases between them. CDR3 in amino acids: CASSLGITDEKLFF. CDR3 DNA sequence: TGTGCCAGCAGCTTAGGCATAACGGATGAAAAACTGTTTTTT.

To note about this clonotype: Being one base from a much bigger clone, this may be a read error. The V call is TRBV7-2, the J call TRBJ1-2; D is possibly TRBD1 (6 bases). V was trimmed by 4 bases and J by 8 bases, leaving 17 bases between them. Germline CDR1 SGHTA, CDR2 FQGNSA. The CDR3 is 14 amino acids. CDR3 sequence: CASSSLGARRGYTF. The CDR3 DNA reads as TGTGCCAGCAGCTCGTTGGGGGCCCGGAGGGGCTACACCTTC.